The next 24 T cell receptor beta chains were all read from a single sample in a study of OX40 agonist ivuxolimab in advanced cancers. Assay used: immunoSEQ multiplex PCR; TCRdb lists only in-frame clones, some missing. Here the sample spans about 80,000 clones, approximately 85% being singletons. The source was CD4+ or CD8+ T cells sorted from blood, collected in a trial of the OX40 agonist ivuxolimab. The receptors were gathered from an adult with an advanced solid tumor such as melanoma, head and neck, liver or kidney cancer.

The V call is TRBV19, the J call TRBJ2-5; TRBD2 is a possible D gene (6 bases). Trimming took 3 bases from V and 4 from J, leaving 15 bases between them. The germline V gene has CDR1 LNHDA and CDR2 SQIVND (reference sequence). The CDR3 has 15 residues. The CDR3 DNA is TGTGCCAGTAGTATCGGCGGAGGGCTGGGAGAGACCCAGTACTTC. This codes for CASSIGGGLGETQYF.

The chain couples TRBV30 to TRBJ2-5; D not certain. The CDR3 contains 12 residues. Germline V CDR1 and CDR2: GTSNPN, SVGIG (reference sequence). Trimming shortened V by 0 bases and J by 4 bases, and 6 bases separated the two germline ends. The CDR3, as DNA: TGTGCCTGGAGTGTGTCAGGAGAGACCCAGTACTTC. This encodes CAWSVSGETQYF.

The CDR3 loop is CASSESQGSYSNQPQHF. Here the CDR3 DNA reads TGCGCCAGCAGTGAGTCCCAGGGGTCCTATAGCAATCAGCCCCAGCATTTT. The genes are TRBV10-2 and TRBJ1-5; TRBD1 might be the D (6 bases). Germline CDR1 is WSHSY and CDR2 is SAAADI. The length of the CDR3 is 17 residues. Trimming cost V 0 bases and J 0 bases, with 12 bases left between them.

The chain has TRBV5-4 and TRBJ2-3; D possibly corresponds to TRBD1 (5 bases). From germline, CDR1 is SGHNT and CDR2 YYREEE (reference sequence). V was clipped by 4 bases and J by 2 bases, with 14 bases between them. The CDR3 totals 15 residues. The CDR3 DNA follows: TGTGCCAGCAGCCGAGGAGACAGAAACACAGATACGCAGTATTTT. Its translation: CASSRGDRNTDTQYF. The entire variable domain, with the rest obtained from reference TRBV5-4 and TRBJ2-3, is as follows: ETGVTQSPTHLIKTRGQQVTLRCSSQSGHNTVSWYQQALGQGPQFIFQYYREEENGRGNFPPRFSGLQFPNYSSELNVNALELDDSALYLCASSRGDRNTDTQYFGPGTRLTVL.

J is TRBJ1-1 and V is TRBV6-5; 9 bases agree with TRBD1. The CDR3 contains 13 residues. Losses at the gene ends were 6 bases for V and 4 bases for J; bases not matched to a gene: 3. Germline V gene lookup returns CDR1 MNHEY and CDR2 SVGAGI. CDR3 coding DNA: TGTGCCAGCAGGGGGGACAGGGTCACTGAAGCTTTCTTT. Translated, it gives CASRGDRVTEAFF.

The chain links TRBV19 to TRBJ1-5; no clear D gene. Germline assignment: CDR1 LNHDA and CDR2 SQIVND (reference sequence). CDR3 length: 15 amino acids. The germline V and J ends were trimmed by 6 bases and 6 bases, with 18 bases remaining between them. DNA for the CDR3: TGTGCCAGTAGGGTGGAGAGGGCTTCTGCTCAGCCCCAGCATTTT. It is translated as CASRVERASAQPQHF.

V usage is TRBV7-9 and J usage is TRBJ1-5; D remains ambiguous. The V gene's germline CDR1 is SEHNR and CDR2 FQNEAQ (reference sequence). This CDR3 has 12 residues. V lost 7 bases to trimming and J lost 4 bases, with 8 bases between them. The CDR3 bases are TGTGCCAGCACCTCCGGGAATCAGCCCCAGCATTTT. It translates to CASTSGNQPQHF.

This clone has a single count. The V and J genes are TRBV11-1 and TRBJ1-5; the D is unclear. V was pared by 1 base and J by 6 bases, with 7 bases between. Looked up from germline, CDR1 is SGHAT and CDR2 is FQDESV (reference sequence). The CDR3 sequence is 13 residues long. CDR3 amino acids: CASSLGPLQPQHF. CDR3 nucleotides: TGTGCCAGCAGCTTAGGGCCCCTTCAGCCCCAGCATTTT.

This chain connects TRBV28 to TRBJ2-7; a possible D gene is TRBD1 (6 bases). Germline V gives CDR1 MDHEN, CDR2 SYDVKM. V lost 6 bases, J lost 7 bases, and 16 bases lay in between. The CDR3 length is 13 residues. The CDR3 sequence is CASSPITGSEQYF. The CDR3 bases are TGTGCCAGCAGCCCAATAACAGGGTCTGAGCAGTACTTC.

The genes are TRBV7-9 and TRBJ1-3, with 10 bases identical to TRBD1. The ends lost 5 bases at V and 2 bases at J; junction bases unmatched: 3. The CDR3 contains 15 residues. The germline V gene encodes CDR1 SEHNR and CDR2 FQNEAQ (reference sequence). In DNA form, the CDR3 reads TGTGCCAGCAGCCTCGGGACAGGGGCTGGAAACACCATATATTTT. It yields the protein CASSLGTGAGNTIYF.

The J gene is TRBJ1-1, the V gene TRBV4-1; 10 nucleotides align to TRBD1. Germline V gene sequence: CDR1 MGHRA, CDR2 YSYEKL. V dropped 4 bases and J dropped 0; count of bases not matched to a gene: 5. This CDR3 comprises 16 residues. CDR3 in amino acids: CASSLTGTGVNTEAFF. CDR3 nucleotide sequence: TGCGCCAGCAGCCTAACCGGGACAGGGGTGAACACTGAAGCTTTCTTT.

The table lists this clone with a count of one. One end of the junction is discordant with germline, which a read error may explain. This chain links TRBV28 with TRBJ2-1, with D tentatively TRBD1 (6 bases). From germline, CDR1 is MDHEN and CDR2 SYDVKM. The CDR3 extends over 13 amino acids. Here the CDR3 reads CQTADSSYNEQFF. The DNA for the CDR3 is TGCCAGACGGCGGACAGCTCCTACAATGAGCAGTTCTTC. Using reference TRBV28 and TRBJ2-1 for the parts outside the CDR3, the full variable domain is DVKVTQSSRYLVKRTGEKVFLECVQDMDHENMFWYRQDPGLGLRLIYFSYDVKMKEKGDIPEGYSVSREKKERFSLILESASTNQTSMYLCQTADSSYNEQFFGPGTRLTVL.

The J gene is TRBJ2-7, the V gene TRBV7-8, with 9 bases matching TRBD2. The CDR3 runs 13 residues. V lost 4 bases and J lost 7; bases outside the gene matches: 5. Germline CDR1 reads SGHVS; CDR2 reads FQNEAQ. CDR3 nucleotide sequence: TGTGCCAGCAGCTCACTAGCGGGCAGTGAGCAGTACTTC. Amino acid sequence: CASSSLAGSEQYF.

The chain carries TRBV5-6 and TRBJ2-5, with D maybe TRBD1 (6 bases). The V end was cut by 2 bases, the J end by 5 bases, with 13 bases between. Germline CDR1 reads SGHDT; CDR2 reads YYEEEE. CDR3 length: 14 residues. The CDR3 loop is CASSFAQGGETQYF. DNA for the CDR3: TGTGCCAGCAGCTTTGCACAGGGCGGCGAGACCCAGTACTTC. The full variable domain, in which reference TRBV5-6 and TRBJ2-5 provide the parts outside the CDR3, is DAGVTQSPTHLIKTRGQQVTLRCSPKSGHDTVSWYQQALGQGPQFIFQYYEEEERQRGNFPDRFSGHQFPNYSSELNVNALLLGDSALYLCASSFAQGGETQYFGPGTRLLVL.

This chain uses TRBV6-5 with TRBJ2-7, with 7 bases fitting TRBD1. CDR3 length equals 12 residues. The V gene's germline CDR1 is MNHEY and CDR2 SVGAGI. V lost 5 bases to trimming and J lost 7 bases; unmatched junction nucleotides: 5. The CDR3 bases are TGTGCCAGCAGTCGACAGGGTAATGAGCAGTACTTC. Its protein product is CASSRQGNEQYF.

The J gene is TRBJ2-7, the V gene TRBV11-2; the D is unclear. Germline V gene lookup returns CDR1 SGHAT and CDR2 FQNNGV. This CDR3 region has 12 residues. Between the trimmed V and J ends, which lost 5 bases and 6 bases, there was a span of 11 bases. The CDR3 DNA follows: TGTGCCAGCAGCGCCATACCTAGCGAGCAGTACTTC. Amino acids: CASSAIPSEQYF.

The rearrangement joins TRBV25-1 to TRBJ2-3; the D gene is possibly TRBD1 (6 bases). The CDR3 spans 14 residues. Germline loops: CDR1 MGHDK, CDR2 SYGVNS. Trimming shortened V by 4 bases and J by 4 bases, and 12 bases separated the two germline ends. CDR3 DNA sequence: TGTGCCAGCAGTGGGAACAGGGTGGCAGATACGCAGTATTTT. It encodes CASSGNRVADTQYF. The full variable domain, rest sourced from reference TRBV25-1 and TRBJ2-3, is EADIYQTPRYLVIGTGKKITLECSQTMGHDKMYWYQQDPGMELHLIHYSYGVNSTEKGDLSSESTVSRIRTEHFPLTLESARPSHTSQYLCASSGNRVADTQYFGPGTRLTVL.

V and J are TRBV15 and TRBJ1-6; 8 positions agree with TRBD1. CDR1 is LNHNV, CDR2 YYDKDF, per germline (reference sequence). The ends lost 0 bases at V and 6 bases at J; junction bases unmatched: 7. The CDR3 consists of 17 residues. The CDR3 sequence is CATSRDDRGSFNSPLHF. CDR3 in DNA: TGTGCCACCAGCAGAGATGACAGGGGTTCTTTTAATTCACCCCTCCACTTT. Variable domain in full (rest from reference TRBV15 and TRBJ1-6): DAMVIQNPRYQVTQFGKPVTLSCSQTLNHNVMYWYQQKSSQAPKLLFHYYDKDFNNEADTPDNFQSRRPNTSFCFLDIRSPGLGDTAMYLCATSRDDRGSFNSPLHFGNGTRLTVT.

The table lists this clone with a count of one. The rearrangement joins TRBV28 to TRBJ2-1; D is perhaps TRBD1 (6 bases). The CDR3 extends over 13 amino acids. Trimming removed 8 bases at V and 7 bases at J, with 15 bases between. In germline, CDR1 is MDHEN, CDR2 SYDVKM. The CDR3 DNA follows: TGTGCCAGCGGTGGGACACTTGTTAATGAGCAGTTCTTC. It encodes CASGGTLVNEQFF.

V is TRBV15 and J is TRBJ2-3; D ambiguous. CDR1 LNHNV and CDR2 YYDKDF come from the germline V gene (reference sequence). CDR3 length: 15 amino acids. Trimming took off 0 bases at V and 2 bases at J, with 9 bases between the two ends. This chain's CDR3 is CATSRENSLTDTQYF. The CDR3 nucleotides read TGTGCCACCAGCAGAGAAAACAGTCTCACAGATACGCAGTATTTT.

The chain is built from TRBV5-1 and TRBJ2-3; D gene ambiguous. V dropped 5 bases and J dropped 5 bases, with 15 bases sitting between them. From germline, CDR1 is SGHRS and CDR2 YFSETQ. This CDR3 has 14 residues. The CDR3 bases are TGCGCCAGCAGTACGGATTTAGCCTTAGATACGCAGTATTTT. Its protein product is CASSTDLALDTQYF.

This chain joins TRBV7-9 and TRBJ2-7; D is unresolved. V shed 1 base and J shed 3 bases, with 7 bases lying between them. Germline assignment: CDR1 SEHNR and CDR2 FQNEAQ (reference sequence). The CDR3 extends over 13 amino acids. CDR3 in DNA: TGTGCCAGCAGCTTAGGAGATGGCTACGAGCAGTACTTC. Protein product: CASSLGDGYEQYF.

The V call is TRBV10-3, the J call TRBJ2-1; 7 bases match TRBD1. With V trimmed by 8 bases and J by 4 bases, 8 bases remained unmatched. This CDR3 comprises 14 residues. Germline V lookup: CDR1 ENHRY, CDR2 SYGVKD. CDR3 residues: CAISTGMGYNEQFF. CDR3 coding DNA: TGTGCCATCTCGACAGGGATGGGATACAATGAGCAGTTCTTC.

The chain uses TRBV7-9 and TRBJ1-2; D is undetermined. CDR1 is SEHNR and CDR2 is FQNEAQ in the germline V gene (reference sequence). The CDR3 length is 14 residues. The V and J ends lost 1 base and 2 bases respectively, with 8 bases between them. CDR3 bases: TGTGCCAGCAGCTTAGGCGCAGGAAACTATGGCTACACCTTC. Translated: CASSLGAGNYGYTF.